This T cell receptor (beta chain) was captured in a study of T cell clonality in common variable immunodeficiency. Overall study results and limits: CVID patient heterogeneity limited repertoire-clinical complication correlations.

As concerns this clone: Antigen unknown. One junction end does not reproduce the germline sequence, and a read error may be involved. The read ends 3 residues early relative to the CDR3; the germline J gene fills the gap. Other DNA sequences of this sample code for an identical CDR3.

Profiled with immunoSEQ multiplex PCR; TCRdb holds only in-frame clones, not every one. The repertoire consists of 45,000 to 60,000 clones, none detected only once. The CDR3 length is 16 residues. Germline values: CDR1 MNHEY, CDR2 SVGEGT. Input material: peripheral blood mononuclear cells. The receptor comes from a person aged 18-70 years in good health. The rearrangement uses TRBV6-2 or TRBV6-3 and TRBJ1-3; perhaps TRBD1 as D (6 bases). The CDR3: CASSSSDRYSGNTIYF. The sequenced part of the CDR3 DNA is TGCGCCAGCAGTTCCAGCGACAGGTACTCTGGAAACACC.